The clone carrying this T cell receptor (beta chain) has just a few counts. These data are taken from a study of T cells after yellow fever vaccination. Via MiXCR, TCRdb re-called the 5' RACE reads, giving one row per CDR3 protein. Here the sample spans hundreds of thousands of distinct CDR3 sequences, 15% to 20% being singletons. This clonotype was obtained from a man under 40 who received the YFV17D yellow fever vaccine. Specimen: PBMCs, collected 15 days after the yellow fever booster vaccination.

The DNA of the CDR3 is TGTGCCAGCAGCGTAGACCCGGGACAGACCTACGAGCAGTACTTC. Amino acid sequence: CASSVDPGQTYEQYF. The chain employs TRBV9 and TRBJ2-7; 7 nucleotides align to TRBD1. The CDR3 sequence is 15 residues long. Per the germline V gene, CDR1 is SGDLS and CDR2 is YYNGEE. The trim removed 0 bases at V and 2 bases at J, leaving 5 bases unmatched.